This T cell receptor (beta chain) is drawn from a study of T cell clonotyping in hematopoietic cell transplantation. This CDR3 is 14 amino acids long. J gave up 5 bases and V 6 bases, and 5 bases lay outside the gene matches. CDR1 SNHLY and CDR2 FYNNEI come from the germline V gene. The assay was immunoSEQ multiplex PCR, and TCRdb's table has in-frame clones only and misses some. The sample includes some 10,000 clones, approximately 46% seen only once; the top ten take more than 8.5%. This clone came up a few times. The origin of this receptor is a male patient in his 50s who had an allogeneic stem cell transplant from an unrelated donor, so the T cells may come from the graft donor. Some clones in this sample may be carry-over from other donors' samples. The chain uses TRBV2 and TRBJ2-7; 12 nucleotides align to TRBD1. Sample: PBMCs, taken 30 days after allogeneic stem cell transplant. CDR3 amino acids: CASRTGTGGNEQYF. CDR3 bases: TGTGCCAGCAGGACCGGGACAGGGGGCAACGAGCAGTACTTC.